This TCR beta chain was observed in a study of blood T cell repertoires in COVID-19 (dated by TCRdb to 2018 to 2021). Turning to the overall study: Collaborator samples came from the United States, Italy and Spain and covered acute and convalescent phases of COVID-19. The material from the prospective study consisted of cDNA or gDNA derived from T cells, B-cell-depleted T cells, or PBMCs. Subjects who had been exposed to COVID-19, were actively infected with it, or had recovered from it provided the deeply sampled blood TCRbeta repertoires that made up the dataset. The repertoires were made available in a free public database intended to serve as a resource for research on the immune response to SARS-CoV-2. Samples were obtained from the ongoing ImmuneRACE study (first 160 participants) and from 950 to 1,500 subjects provided by 6 global collaborators. Nearly every sample came with metadata listing a de-identified subject ID, COVID-19 status, age in years and sex. Where available, HLA class I and class II types were obtained from metadata supplied by the sample provider rather than from assay-based typing. Study-level results and caveats: How much clinical and demographic metadata was included differed by source and by participant, and the metadata was provided uncurated.

Details on this clone: Its antigen remains unidentified. Base qualities are missing; no much larger clone stands one base away.

For this chain, trimming is 5 bases at the V end and 1 base at the J end, and the number of junction bases without a gene match is 5. In the germline V gene, CDR1 corresponds to SGHVS and CDR2 to FNYEAQ. Its CDR3 holds 15 amino acids, cysteine through phenylalanine. This entry keeps only the CDR3 DNA: 45 bases, framed from base 1. In the prospective study, participants were roughly 18 to 100 years old, resided in about two dozen geographic areas of the United States, and were enrolled through a virtual design. Cohort assignment in the prospective study relied on participant-reported clinical history from a screening survey and a study questionnaire. Exposed participants had been in contact with someone with a PCR-confirmed or clinician-diagnosed COVID-19 case within 2 weeks of study entry. In the prospective study, whole blood, serum and a nasopharyngeal or oropharyngeal swab were collected from each participant by mobile phlebotomists. Prospective study participants could optionally give additional blood draws and questionnaires over a 2-month period. Blood samples from the prospective study were shipped frozen or at room temperature prior to DNA extraction.

TCRbeta CDR3 regions were amplified from genomic DNA using the immunoSEQ Assay, a bias-controlled multiplex PCR. On the authors' methods: The number of nucleated cells in each sample was estimated by amplification of reference gene primers within the assay. To quantify the absolute abundance of each unique TCRbeta CDR3 rearrangement, sequence reads were collapsed and filtered. For each sample, productive Simpson clonality was calculated as the square root of Simpson's diversity index across productive rearrangements. The immuneACCESS repertoire file appears here via TCRdb, limited to in-frame rearrangements. These files lack a portion of the clones; in checked studies, under half of the deficit traces to unresolved V genes, and the cause of the others is not known. V and J calls and clone size follow that table, whereas D and trimming were derived from the DNA. This sample lists roughly 250,000 clones; about four fifths were detected once. 3.6% of the sample comes from the top ten.

Source material: PBMCs or T cells enriched from blood (not recorded which). In this chain, TRBV7-6 is recombined with TRBJ2-3; 8 junctional bases match TRBD1. The source is a middle-aged woman who had been exposed to COVID-19. The CDR3 here reads CASSHGQGGTDTQYF. The bases read TGTGCCAGCAGCCATGGACAGGGTGGCACAGATACGCAGTATTTT.